The entry below gives a single T cell receptor (beta chain) sequence along with its context. The antigen remains unidentified. For TCR, cDNA came from 5'RACE template switching, which added a universal primer site and UMIs. TCRdb ran MiXCR on the 5' RACE reads and lists one entry per CDR3 protein. The repertoire holds under 700,000 distinct CDR3 sequences, roughly a sixth seen once, with approximately 15% in the top ten. Trimming cost V 5 bases and J 5 bases, with 18 bases left between them. CDR1 is SGHTA, CDR2 FQGNSA, per germline. This CDR3 has 15 amino acids. This sample was taken from a study of T cells after yellow fever vaccination. Study-wide findings and caveats: Abundant clonotypes from the bulk population could have been carried over as contaminants into FACS-sorted repertoires.

The rearrangement joins TRBV7-2 to TRBJ2-5; the D gene is possibly TRBD1 (7 bases). The clonotype originates from a man between 18 and 35 years old who received the YFV17D yellow fever vaccine. The source material was PBMCs, sampled roughly 5 days after the first yellow fever vaccination. As DNA, the CDR3 is TGTGCCAGCAGCCATAACCCAGGGGGGCGGGAGACCCAGTACTTC. It encodes CASSHNPGGRETQYF.